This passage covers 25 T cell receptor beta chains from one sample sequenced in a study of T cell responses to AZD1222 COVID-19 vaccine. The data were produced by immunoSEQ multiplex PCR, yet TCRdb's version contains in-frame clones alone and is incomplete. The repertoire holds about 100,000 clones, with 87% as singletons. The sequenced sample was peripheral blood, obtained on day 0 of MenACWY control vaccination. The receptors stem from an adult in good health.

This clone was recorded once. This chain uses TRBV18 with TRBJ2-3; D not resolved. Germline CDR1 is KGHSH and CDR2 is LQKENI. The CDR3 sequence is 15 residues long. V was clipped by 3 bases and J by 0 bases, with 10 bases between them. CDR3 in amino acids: CASSPLGSSTDTQYF. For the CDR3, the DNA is TGTGCCAGCTCACCTCTGGGCTCAAGCACAGATACGCAGTATTTT.

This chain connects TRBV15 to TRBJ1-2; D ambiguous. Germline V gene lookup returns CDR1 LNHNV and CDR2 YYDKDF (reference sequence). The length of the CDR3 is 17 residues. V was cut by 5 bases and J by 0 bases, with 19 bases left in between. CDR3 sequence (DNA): TGTGCCACCAGCTTGCCCGGGCGTGGACCAGCTAACTATGGCTACACCTTC. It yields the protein CATSLPGRGPANYGYTF.

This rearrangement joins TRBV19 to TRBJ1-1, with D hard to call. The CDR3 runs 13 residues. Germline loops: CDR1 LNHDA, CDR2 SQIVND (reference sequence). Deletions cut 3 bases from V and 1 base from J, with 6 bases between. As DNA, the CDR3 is TGTGCCAGTAGTATCCCCTCGAACACTGAAGCTTTCTTT. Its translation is CASSIPSNTEAFF.

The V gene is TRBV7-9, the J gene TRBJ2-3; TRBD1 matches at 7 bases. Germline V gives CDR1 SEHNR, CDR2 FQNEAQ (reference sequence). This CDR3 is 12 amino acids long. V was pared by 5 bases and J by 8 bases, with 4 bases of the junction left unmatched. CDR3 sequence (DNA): TGTGCCAGCAGCGACTCAGGGGGTACGCAGTATTTT. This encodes CASSDSGGTQYF.

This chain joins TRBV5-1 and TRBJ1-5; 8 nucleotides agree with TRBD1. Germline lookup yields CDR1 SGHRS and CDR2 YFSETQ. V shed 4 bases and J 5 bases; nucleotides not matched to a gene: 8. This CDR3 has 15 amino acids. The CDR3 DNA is TGCGCCAGCAGCCTGACAGGGGTGGTGGATCAGCCCCAGCATTTT. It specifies CASSLTGVVDQPQHF.

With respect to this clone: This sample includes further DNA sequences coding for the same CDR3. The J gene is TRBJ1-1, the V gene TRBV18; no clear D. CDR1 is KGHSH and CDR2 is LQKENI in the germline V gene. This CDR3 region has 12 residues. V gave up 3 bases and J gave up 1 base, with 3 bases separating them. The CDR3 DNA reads TGTGCCAGCTCACCCCGGAACACTGAAGCTTTCTTT. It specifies CASSPRNTEAFF.

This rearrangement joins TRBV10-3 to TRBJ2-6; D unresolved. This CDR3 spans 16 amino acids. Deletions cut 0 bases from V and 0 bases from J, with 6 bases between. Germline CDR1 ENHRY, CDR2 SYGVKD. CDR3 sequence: CAISESGSSGANVLTF. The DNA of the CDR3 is TGTGCCATCAGTGAGTCGGGGTCCTCTGGGGCCAACGTCCTGACTTTC.

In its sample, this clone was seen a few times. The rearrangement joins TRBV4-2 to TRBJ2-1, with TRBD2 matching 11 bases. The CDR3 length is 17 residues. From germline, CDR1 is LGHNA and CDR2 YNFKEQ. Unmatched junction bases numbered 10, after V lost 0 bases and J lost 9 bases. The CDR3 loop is CASSQDSLAGGTVEQFF. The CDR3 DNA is TGTGCCAGCAGCCAAGATAGCCTAGCGGGGGGAACAGTTGAGCAGTTCTTC.

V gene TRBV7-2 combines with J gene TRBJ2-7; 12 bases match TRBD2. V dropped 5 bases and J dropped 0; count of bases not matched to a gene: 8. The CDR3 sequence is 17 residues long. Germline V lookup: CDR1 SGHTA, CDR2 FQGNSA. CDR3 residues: CASSQGLAGARSYEQYF. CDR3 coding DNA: TGTGCCAGCAGCCAGGGACTAGCGGGCGCCCGCTCCTACGAGCAGTACTTC.

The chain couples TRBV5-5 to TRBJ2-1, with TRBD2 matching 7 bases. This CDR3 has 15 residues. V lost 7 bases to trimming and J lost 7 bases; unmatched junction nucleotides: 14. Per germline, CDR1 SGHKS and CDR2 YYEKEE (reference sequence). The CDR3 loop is CASVRRAGEVNEQFF. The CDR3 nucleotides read TGTGCCAGCGTAAGGCGTGCGGGAGAGGTGAATGAGCAGTTCTTC.

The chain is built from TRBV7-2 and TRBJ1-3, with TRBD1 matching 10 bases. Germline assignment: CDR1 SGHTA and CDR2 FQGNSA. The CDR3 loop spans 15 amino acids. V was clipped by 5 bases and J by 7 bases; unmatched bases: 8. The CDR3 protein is CASSPRDRGFNTIYF. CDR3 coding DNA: TGTGCCAGCAGCCCCCGGGACAGGGGTTTTAACACCATATATTTT.

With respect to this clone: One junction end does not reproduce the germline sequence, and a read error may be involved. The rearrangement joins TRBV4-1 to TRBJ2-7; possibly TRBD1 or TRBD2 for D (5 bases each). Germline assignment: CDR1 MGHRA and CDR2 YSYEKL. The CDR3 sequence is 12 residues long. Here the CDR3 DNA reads TGCGCCAGCAGCCAAGGCCCCGGGACGACTGTCTTC. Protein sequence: CASSQGPGTTVF.

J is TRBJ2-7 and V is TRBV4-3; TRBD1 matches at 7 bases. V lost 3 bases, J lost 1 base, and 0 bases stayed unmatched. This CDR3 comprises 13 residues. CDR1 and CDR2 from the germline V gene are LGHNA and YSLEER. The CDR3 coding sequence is TGCGCCAGCAGCCAGACAGGGTCCTACGAGCAGTACTTC. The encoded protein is CASSQTGSYEQYF.

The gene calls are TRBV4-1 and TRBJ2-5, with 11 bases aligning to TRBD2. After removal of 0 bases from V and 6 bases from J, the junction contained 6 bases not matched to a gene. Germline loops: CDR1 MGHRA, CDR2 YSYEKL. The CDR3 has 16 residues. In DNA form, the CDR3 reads TGCGCCAGCAGCCAAGATCCGACTAGCGGGAAAAAGACCCAGTACTTC. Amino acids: CASSQDPTSGKKTQYF.

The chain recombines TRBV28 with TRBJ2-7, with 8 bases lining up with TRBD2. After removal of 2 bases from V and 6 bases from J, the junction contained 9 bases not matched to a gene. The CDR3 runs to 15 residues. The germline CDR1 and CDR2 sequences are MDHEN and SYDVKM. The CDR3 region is CASSLGTRVSGEQYF. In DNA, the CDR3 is TGTGCCAGCAGTTTAGGGACTAGGGTGTCGGGCGAGCAGTACTTC. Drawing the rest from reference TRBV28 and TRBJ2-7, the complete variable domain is DVKVTQSSRYLVKRTGEKVFLECVQDMDHENMFWYRQDPGLGLRLIYFSYDVKMKEKGDIPEGYSVSREKKERFSLILESASTNQTSMYLCASSLGTRVSGEQYFGPGTRLTVT.

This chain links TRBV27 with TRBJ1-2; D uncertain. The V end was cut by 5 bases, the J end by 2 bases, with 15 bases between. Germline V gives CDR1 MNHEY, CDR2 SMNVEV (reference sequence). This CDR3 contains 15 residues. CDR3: CASSPLALSNYGYTF. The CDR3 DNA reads TGTGCCAGCAGTCCCCTGGCCCTATCCAACTATGGCTACACCTTC.

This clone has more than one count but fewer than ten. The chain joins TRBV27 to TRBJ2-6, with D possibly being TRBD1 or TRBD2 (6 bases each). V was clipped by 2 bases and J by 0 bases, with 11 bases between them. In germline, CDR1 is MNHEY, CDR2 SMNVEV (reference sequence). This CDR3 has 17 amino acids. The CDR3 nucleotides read TGTGCCAGCAGTTTAAGGGGGGACTTCTCTGGGGCCAACGTCCTGACTTTC. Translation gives CASSLRGDFSGANVLTF.

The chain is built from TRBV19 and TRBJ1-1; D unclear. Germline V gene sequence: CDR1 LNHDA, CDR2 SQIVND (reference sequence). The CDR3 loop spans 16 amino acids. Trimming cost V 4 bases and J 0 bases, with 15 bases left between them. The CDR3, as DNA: TGTGCCAGTAGTACGGGCCGGGGAGATTTGAACACTGAAGCTTTCTTT. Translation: CASSTGRGDLNTEAFF.

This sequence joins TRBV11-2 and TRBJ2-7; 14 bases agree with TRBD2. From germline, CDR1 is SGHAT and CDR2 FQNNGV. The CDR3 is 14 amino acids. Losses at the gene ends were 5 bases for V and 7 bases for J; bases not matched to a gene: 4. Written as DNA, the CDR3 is TGTGCCAGCAGCAGGGGACTAGCGGGAGAAGAGCAGTACTTC. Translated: CASSRGLAGEEQYF.

The CDR3 region has the DNA TGTGCCAGCAGTTACAACAGGCGCTATGGCTACACCTTC. Protein sequence: CASSYNRRYGYTF. V and J are TRBV6-2 or TRBV6-3 and TRBJ1-2; D may be TRBD1 (5 bases). Germline V CDR1 and CDR2: MNHEY, SVGEGT. CDR3 length: 13 residues. V lost 2 bases, J lost 4 bases, and 8 bases lay in between.

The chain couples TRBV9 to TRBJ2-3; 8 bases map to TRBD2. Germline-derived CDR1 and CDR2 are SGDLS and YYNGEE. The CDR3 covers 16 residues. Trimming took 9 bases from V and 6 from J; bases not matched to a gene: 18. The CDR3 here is CATRPVLAGIGDTQYF. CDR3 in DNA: TGTGCCACACGCCCGGTGTTAGCGGGAATCGGCGATACGCAGTATTTT.

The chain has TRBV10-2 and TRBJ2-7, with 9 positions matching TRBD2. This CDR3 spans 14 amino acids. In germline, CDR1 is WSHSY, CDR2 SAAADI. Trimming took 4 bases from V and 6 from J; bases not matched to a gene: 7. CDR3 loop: CASSVGGGRGEQYF. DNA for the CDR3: TGCGCCAGCAGTGTGGGGGGCGGGAGGGGCGAGCAGTACTTC.

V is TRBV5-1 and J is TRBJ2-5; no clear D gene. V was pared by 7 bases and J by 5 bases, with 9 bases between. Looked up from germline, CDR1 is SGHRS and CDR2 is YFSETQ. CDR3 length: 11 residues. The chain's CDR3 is CASAASETQYF. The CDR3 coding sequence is TGCGCCAGCGCCGCTAGTGAGACCCAGTACTTC.

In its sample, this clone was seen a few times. CDR3 bases: TGTGCCAGCAGCTTGACCATTCAGCCCCAGCATTTT. Translated: CASSLTIQPQHF. The chain has TRBV5-8 and TRBJ1-5; no firm D call. This CDR3 has 12 amino acids. The germline CDR1 and CDR2 sequences are SGHTS and YDEGEE. The germline V and J ends were trimmed by 1 base and 6 bases, with 5 bases remaining between them.

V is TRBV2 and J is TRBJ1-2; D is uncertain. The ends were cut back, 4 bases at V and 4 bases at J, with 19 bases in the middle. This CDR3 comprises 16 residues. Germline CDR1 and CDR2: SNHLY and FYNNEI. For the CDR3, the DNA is TGTGCCAGCAGTGCCCTCCGCCGCAGTCAGCTCTATGGCTACACCTTC. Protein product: CASSALRRSQLYGYTF. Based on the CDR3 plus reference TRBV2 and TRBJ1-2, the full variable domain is EPEVTQTPSHQVTQMGQEVILRCVPISNHLYFYWYRQILGQKVEFLVSFYNNEISEKSEIFDDQFSVERPDGSNFTLKIRSTKLEDSAMYFCASSALRRSQLYGYTFGSGTRLTVV.